Listed below are T cell receptor beta chains from one sample, sequenced in a study of identical twins. TCRdb reanalysed the 5' RACE reads using MiXCR and keeps one entry per CDR3 protein. The table lists approximately 210,000 distinct CDR3 sequences, roughly 9.4% of them singletons, with about 5% in the top ten. The sequenced material came from memory (CD45RO+) T cells sorted from blood. All receptors come from a woman in her late teens or twenties in good health. The CDR3 runs from the conserved cysteine through the conserved F or W. The order of the fields is CDR3 length, J gene, D gene, clone size, V gene, CDR3 protein, CDR3 DNA. A D gene is named only where the DNA matches it firmly. Clone size is not always given. Where it is, it says once, few, many or a class for expanded clones.

length: 12; J: TRBJ2-5; D: TRBD2; size: -; V: TRBV20-1; CDR3: CSARPGGETQYF; DNA: TGCAGTGCTAGGCCGGGGGGGGAGACCCAGTACTTC
length: 13; J: TRBJ2-1; D: TRBD2; size: few; V: TRBV2; CDR3: CATGLAGGLEQFF; DNA: TGTGCCACCGGACTAGCGGGAGGTCTTGAGCAGTTCTTC
length: 18; J: TRBJ2-7; D: TRBD2; size: few; V: TRBV6-2/TRBV6-3; CDR3: CASSYRLALGAGDHEQYF; DNA: TGTGCCAGCAGTTACAGACTAGCGCTGGGTGCGGGAGACCACGAGCAGTACTTC
length: 13; J: TRBJ1-2; D: -; size: -; V: TRBV20-1; CDR3: CSASAGAPVGYTF; DNA: TGCAGTGCGAGTGCTGGGGCTCCGGTTGGCTACACCTTC
length: 14; J: TRBJ2-1; D: -; size: many; V: TRBV27; CDR3: CASSSVSSYNEQFF; DNA: TGTGCCAGCAGTTCCGTGAGCTCCTACAATGAGCAGTTCTTC
length: 16; J: TRBJ2-3; D: -; size: few; V: TRBV5-1; CDR3: CASSSTPPPSTDTQYF; DNA: TGCGCCAGCAGCTCGACCCCTCCTCCAAGCACAGATACGCAGTATTTT
length: 15; J: TRBJ2-1; D: -; size: -; V: TRBV11-1; CDR3: CASSLKASSYNEQFF; DNA: TGTGCCAGCAGCTTAAAAGCCAGCTCCTACAATGAGCAGTTCTTC
length: 13; J: TRBJ2-3; D: -; size: many; V: TRBV2; CDR3: CASSDRGVDTQYF; DNA: TGTGCCAGCAGTGACAGGGGAGTAGATACGCAGTATTTT
length: 15; J: TRBJ2-1; D: -; size: few; V: TRBV4-3; CDR3: CASSQDTSDLGEQFF; DNA: TGCGCCAGCAGCCAAGATACTAGTGATCTGGGTGAGCAGTTCTTC
length: 15; J: TRBJ1-2; D: TRBD1; size: many; V: TRBV25-1; CDR3: CASSARQGGDYGYTF; DNA: TGTGCCAGCAGTGCTAGACAGGGGGGGGACTATGGCTACACCTTC
length: 15; J: TRBJ2-2; D: -; size: -; V: TRBV7-2; CDR3: CASSARWSNTGELFF; DNA: TGTGCCAGCAGCGCCAGGTGGTCGAACACCGGGGAGCTGTTTTTT
length: 13; J: TRBJ2-7; D: -; size: -; V: TRBV6-1; CDR3: CASDTGTSYEQYF; DNA: TGTGCCAGCGATACAGGGACCTCCTACGAGCAGTACTTC
length: 14; J: TRBJ1-1; D: -; size: -; V: TRBV5-1; CDR3: CASSYQQRNTEAFF; DNA: TGCGCCAGCAGCTATCAACAGCGGAACACTGAAGCTTTCTTT
length: 18; J: TRBJ2-1; D: -; size: few; V: TRBV7-3; CDR3: CASSLRTPTPYSYNEQFF; DNA: TGTGCCAGCAGCTTACGAACACCGACACCCTATTCCTACAATGAGCAGTTCTTC
length: 13; J: TRBJ2-1; D: -; size: many; V: TRBV5-6; CDR3: CASSLVLSEEQFF; DNA: TGTGCCAGCAGCTTGGTTTTGTCGGAGGAGCAGTTCTTC
length: 16; J: TRBJ2-2; D: TRBD2; size: few; V: TRBV9; CDR3: CASSVGLAGADGELFF; DNA: TGTGCCAGCAGCGTAGGACTAGCGGGAGCAGACGGGGAGCTGTTTTTT
length: 12; J: TRBJ2-3; D: -; size: few; V: TRBV14; CDR3: CAKYRGTDTQYF; DNA: TGTGCCAAATACAGAGGCACAGATACGCAGTATTTT
length: 12; J: TRBJ1-1; D: TRBD1; size: -; V: TRBV7-2; CDR3: CASSWDREKAFF; DNA: TGTGCCAGCAGTTGGGACAGGGAAAAAGCTTTCTTT
length: 13; J: TRBJ2-3; D: -; size: many; V: TRBV7-2; CDR3: CASSFGRQDTQYF; DNA: TGTGCCAGCAGCTTTGGCCGCCAAGATACGCAGTATTTT
length: 16; J: TRBJ2-1; D: -; size: few; V: TRBV20-1; CDR3: CSARVSEGGGYNEQFF; DNA: TGCAGTGCTAGAGTCTCTGAGGGAGGCGGCTACAATGAGCAGTTCTTC
length: 17; J: TRBJ2-3; D: -; size: few; V: TRBV4-1; CDR3: CASSQDRGTGWTDTQYF; DNA: TGCGCCAGCAGCCAAGATCGGGGAACAGGGTGGACAGATACGCAGTATTTT
length: 14; J: TRBJ1-1; D: TRBD1; size: few; V: TRBV12-3/TRBV12-4; CDR3: CASSAGTGWTEAFF; DNA: TGTGCCAGCAGCGCCGGGACAGGGTGGACTGAAGCTTTCTTT
length: 13; J: TRBJ2-2; D: -; size: many; V: TRBV5-8; CDR3: CASSLAPSGELFF; DNA: TGTGCCAGCAGCTTGGCACCATCCGGGGAGCTGTTTTTT
length: 17; J: TRBJ2-6; D: TRBD1; size: -; V: TRBV5-5; CDR3: CASSLPRQGSGANVLTF; DNA: TGTGCCAGCAGCTTGCCAAGACAGGGCTCTGGGGCCAACGTCCTGACTTTC
length: 15; J: TRBJ1-1; D: -; size: -; V: TRBV20-1; CDR3: CSAKQGINTNTEAFF; DNA: TGCAGTGCCAAACAGGGAATTAACACGAACACTGAAGCTTTCTTT
length: 14; J: TRBJ2-1; D: TRBD2; size: -; V: TRBV9; CDR3: CASSLAGGDNEQFF; DNA: TGTGCCAGCAGCCTAGCGGGAGGGGACAATGAGCAGTTCTTC
length: 16; J: TRBJ2-2; D: TRBD1; size: -; V: TRBV6-2/TRBV6-3; CDR3: CASSRQGAIVTGELFF; DNA: TGTGCCAGCAGTCGACAGGGGGCAATTGTCACCGGGGAGCTGTTTTTT
length: 16; J: TRBJ2-6; D: -; size: few; V: TRBV3-1; CDR3: CASSPGARTGANVLTF; DNA: TGTGCCAGCAGCCCAGGGGCAAGGACTGGGGCCAACGTCCTGACTTTC
length: 14; J: TRBJ2-7; D: -; size: -; V: TRBV7-9; CDR3: CASSYPGRAYEQYF; DNA: TGTGCCAGCAGCTACCCGGGCAGGGCCTACGAGCAGTACTTC
length: 13; J: TRBJ1-1; D: -; size: many; V: TRBV7-9; CDR3: CASSLGTVAEAFF; DNA: TGTGCCAGCAGCTTAGGGACAGTCGCTGAAGCTTTCTTT
length: 14; J: TRBJ2-5; D: TRBD2; size: few; V: TRBV20-1; CDR3: CSARDRLAGETQYF; DNA: TGCAGTGCTAGAGATCGACTAGCCGGAGAGACCCAGTACTTC
length: 14; J: TRBJ1-1; D: -; size: -; V: TRBV5-1; CDR3: CASSFSLGNTEAFF; DNA: TGCGCCAGCTCGTTTAGCCTGGGGAACACTGAAGCTTTCTTT
length: 13; J: TRBJ1-1; D: TRBD1; size: -; V: TRBV20-1; CDR3: CSASRDRVTEAFF; DNA: TGCAGTGCTAGCCGGGACAGAGTCACTGAAGCTTTCTTT
length: 14; J: TRBJ2-1; D: -; size: few; V: TRBV9; CDR3: CASSVASPYNEQFF; DNA: TGTGCCAGCAGCGTAGCCAGTCCTTACAATGAGCAGTTCTTC
length: 15; J: TRBJ2-1; D: TRBD2; size: many; V: TRBV5-6; CDR3: CASSLGLAGGYEQFF; DNA: TGTGCCAGCAGCTTGGGACTAGCGGGAGGTTATGAGCAGTTCTTC
length: 14; J: TRBJ1-4; D: -; size: few; V: TRBV12-3/TRBV12-4; CDR3: CASSRQRERGKLFF; DNA: TGTGCCAGCAGCCGACAGCGGGAGAGGGGAAAACTGTTTTTT
length: 13; J: TRBJ2-7; D: TRBD2; size: -; V: TRBV7-3; CDR3: CASSGTSSYEQYF; DNA: TGTGCCAGCAGCGGGACTAGCTCCTACGAGCAGTACTTC
length: 15; J: TRBJ2-7; D: TRBD1; size: few; V: TRBV5-1; CDR3: CASFPGTGVTYEQYF; DNA: TGCGCCAGCTTTCCAGGGACAGGGGTAACCTACGAGCAGTACTTC
length: 14; J: TRBJ2-3; D: -; size: -; V: TRBV10-3; CDR3: CAIRTGTSTDTQYF; DNA: TGTGCCATCAGGACCGGGACTAGCACAGATACGCAGTATTTT
length: 13; J: TRBJ1-1; D: -; size: few; V: TRBV29-1; CDR3: CAGGGGMNTEAFF; DNA: TGCGCCGGGGGAGGGGGGATGAACACTGAAGCTTTCTTT
length: 16; J: TRBJ2-1; D: -; size: few; V: TRBV11-3; CDR3: CASSHWGWGTYNEQFF; DNA: TGTGCCAGCAGCCATTGGGGGTGGGGTACCTACAATGAGCAGTTCTTC
length: 16; J: TRBJ2-3; D: -; size: many; V: TRBV6-5; CDR3: CASSYGAGGGTDTQYF; DNA: TGTGCCAGCAGTTATGGGGCAGGAGGGGGCACAGATACGCAGTATTTT
length: 14; J: TRBJ1-2; D: -; size: -; V: TRBV5-1; CDR3: CASSLVPANYGYTF; DNA: TGCGCCAGCAGCTTGGTGCCGGCCAACTATGGCTACACCTTC
length: 16; J: TRBJ2-1; D: TRBD1; size: -; V: TRBV20-1; CDR3: CSARDRGSLISYEQFF; DNA: TGCAGTGCGAGGGACAGGGGCTCCCTAATTTCCTACGAGCAGTTCTTC
length: 14; J: TRBJ1-4; D: -; size: few; V: TRBV7-2; CDR3: CASSLAEYNEKLFF; DNA: TGTGCCAGCAGCTTAGCAGAGTATAATGAAAAACTGTTTTTT
length: 15; J: TRBJ2-3; D: TRBD2; size: few; V: TRBV20-1; CDR3: CSASPLAGVTDTQYF; DNA: TGCAGTGCTAGCCCCCTAGCGGGGGTTACAGATACGCAGTATTTT
length: 15; J: TRBJ1-1; D: TRBD1; size: many; V: TRBV10-1; CDR3: CASSERQGGNTEAFF; DNA: TGCGCCAGCAGCGAACGACAGGGAGGGAACACTGAAGCTTTCTTT
length: 13; J: TRBJ1-2; D: -; size: -; V: TRBV5-1; CDR3: CASSLGGEYGYTF; DNA: TGCGCCAGCAGTTTAGGGGGTGAATATGGCTACACCTTC
length: 14; J: TRBJ2-3; D: -; size: few; V: TRBV7-9; CDR3: CASSLISAADTQYF; DNA: TGTGCCAGCAGCTTAATTTCGGCGGCAGATACGCAGTATTTT
length: 14; J: TRBJ1-2; D: -; size: -; V: TRBV9; CDR3: CASSGKQALDGYTF; DNA: TGTGCCAGCAGCGGAAAACAGGCGCTCGACGGCTACACCTTC